Presented here are 30 T cell receptor beta chains from one specimen sequenced in a study of blood T cell repertoires in COVID-19. Profiled with immunoSEQ multiplex PCR; TCRdb holds only in-frame clones, not every one. The sample gives roughly 200,000 clones, 85% to 90% of which show up once; about 1.7% is in the top ten. Sequencing was done on a sample of peripheral blood. These receptors were obtained from a man aged 18 to 29 with active or convalescent COVID-19.

The chain links TRBV9 to TRBJ2-3, with TRBD2 as a possible D gene (6 bases). Germline CDR1 reads SGDLS; CDR2 reads YYNGEE. This CDR3 is 14 amino acids long. The ends were cut back, 3 bases at V and 1 base at J, with 9 bases in the middle. CDR3 in DNA: TGTGCCAGCAGCGCGGGCGGGGGCACAGATACGCAGTATTTT. Translating gives CASSAGGGTDTQYF. Full variable domain (remainder filled in from reference TRBV9 and TRBJ2-3): DSGVTQTPKHLITATGQRVTLRCSPRSGDLSVYWYQQSLDQGLQFLIQYYNGEERAKGNILERFSAQQFPDLHSELNLSSLELGDSALYFCASSAGGGTDTQYFGPGTRLTVL.

V gene TRBV2 combines with J gene TRBJ1-1; D not resolved. Germline-derived CDR1 and CDR2 are SNHLY and FYNNEI. V gave up 3 bases and J gave up 5 bases, with 13 bases separating them. This CDR3 comprises 14 residues. The DNA of the CDR3 is TGTGCCAGCAGTGAGGCGGGGAGTAGGACTGAAGCTTTCTTT. Protein: CASSEAGSRTEAFF.

The chain combines TRBV7-3 with TRBJ2-3, with 9 bases matching TRBD2. CDR1 is SGHTA and CDR2 is FQGTGA in the germline V gene. The junction had 6 bases not matched to a gene; V was cut back by 3 bases and J by 2 bases. The CDR3 consists of 16 residues. In nucleotides, the CDR3 is TGTGCCAGCAGCTTTGGAACTAGCGGGTACACAGATACGCAGTATTTT. This sequence encodes CASSFGTSGYTDTQYF. Full variable domain (missing parts from reference TRBV7-3 and TRBJ2-3): GAGVSQTPSNKVTEKGKYVELRCDPISGHTALYWYRQSLGQGPEFLIYFQGTGAADDSGLPNDRFFAVRPEGSVSTLKIQRTERGDSAVYLCASSFGTSGYTDTQYFGPGTRLTVL.

This clone has only one observation. This chain joins TRBV5-1 and TRBJ1-1, with 9 bases fitting TRBD1. The germline V gene encodes CDR1 SGHRS and CDR2 YFSETQ. This CDR3 has 18 residues. J was trimmed by 4 bases and V by 4 bases; bases with no gene match: 17. CDR3 region: CASSQALRDRVTGTEAFF. CDR3 nucleotides: TGCGCCAGCAGCCAAGCCCTCCGGGACAGGGTTACGGGCACTGAAGCTTTCTTT.

The chain links TRBV5-4 to TRBJ2-5; D may be TRBD2 (5 bases). Trimming took 1 base from V and 5 from J, leaving 18 bases between them. This CDR3 is built from 16 residues. Germline-derived CDR1 and CDR2 are SGHNT and YYREEE (reference sequence). The CDR3 reads CASSLSRGRLDETQYF. Here the CDR3 DNA reads TGTGCCAGCAGCTTGAGTCGCGGGCGGCTAGACGAGACCCAGTACTTC.

The rearrangement uses TRBV25-1 and TRBJ1-2, with 8 positions matching TRBD1. Looked up from germline, CDR1 is MGHDK and CDR2 is SYGVNS. J lost 4 bases, V lost 4 bases, and 8 bases had no gene match. The CDR3 is 15 residues long. CDR3 amino acids: CASSANIQGGYGYTF. As DNA, the CDR3 is TGTGCCAGCAGTGCCAACATACAGGGGGGCTATGGCTACACCTTC.

The chain has TRBV25-1 and TRBJ1-1; perhaps TRBD1 as D (5 bases). CDR1 and CDR2 from the germline V gene are MGHDK and SYGVNS. The CDR3 has 13 residues. The V and J ends lost 7 bases and 1 base respectively, with 10 bases between them. CDR3 sequence: CASIRQGNTEAFF. The DNA for the CDR3 is TGTGCCAGCATACGCCAGGGGAACACTGAAGCTTTCTTT. The full variable domain, completed using reference TRBV25-1 and TRBJ1-1, is EADIYQTPRYLVIGTGKKITLECSQTMGHDKMYWYQQDPGMELHLIHYSYGVNSTEKGDLSSESTVSRIRTEHFPLTLESARPSHTSQYLCASIRQGNTEAFFGQGTRLTVV.

The genes are TRBV6-5 and TRBJ2-1; 7 bases agree with TRBD2. V shed 8 bases, J shed 2 bases, and the junction held 9 bases outside the gene matches. CDR3 size: 15 residues. Germline CDR1 MNHEY, CDR2 SVGAGI. CDR3 sequence (DNA): TGTGCCAGCTCCAGTCCTAGCGGTCCCTACAATGAGCAGTTCTTC. It yields the protein CASSSPSGPYNEQFF.

V is TRBV6-5 and J is TRBJ2-7, with 10 bases lining up with TRBD2. This CDR3 is 15 amino acids long. The junction had 7 bases not matched to a gene; V was cut back by 7 bases and J by 1 base. Germline V gene sequence: CDR1 MNHEY, CDR2 SVGAGI. Written as DNA, the CDR3 is TGTGCCAGCACTCGTCTTAGCGGGGGGTCCTACGAGCAGTACTTC. Its protein product is CASTRLSGGSYEQYF.

The DNA for the CDR3 is TGTGCCAGCAGCTCCGCGACACGTACCTACGAGCAGTACTTC. Encoded protein: CASSSATRTYEQYF. The gene calls are TRBV7-9 and TRBJ2-7; D uncertain. This CDR3 is 14 amino acids long. With 4 bases removed from V and 2 bases from J, the gap between germline ends came to 12 bases. CDR1 SEHNR and CDR2 FQNEAQ come from the germline V gene (reference sequence).

J is TRBJ2-4 and V is TRBV3-1 (or the pseudogene TRBV3-2), with a possible D match to TRBD2 (5 bases). V lost 0 bases to trimming and J lost 3 bases, with 9 bases between them. The CDR3 is made up of 15 amino acids. Germline assignment: CDR1 LGHDT and CDR2 YNNKEL (reference sequence). The CDR3 DNA is TGTGCCAGCAGCCAAGATTCAGGAGGCAAAAACATTCAGTACTTC. Translation: CASSQDSGGKNIQYF.

This rearrangement joins TRBV11-3 to TRBJ2-3; TRBD1 aligns across 8 bases. Germline V gives CDR1 SGHNT, CDR2 YENEEA. With V trimmed by 4 bases and J by 3 bases, 3 bases remained unmatched. The CDR3 spans 14 residues. DNA for the CDR3: TGTGCCAGCAGCTCTGGACAGGGAACAGATACGCAGTATTTT. Its translation is CASSSGQGTDTQYF.

The chain has TRBV7-9 and TRBJ2-7, with a weak D call TRBD2 (8 bases). The CDR3 sequence is 17 residues long. Between the trimmed V and J ends, which lost 2 bases and 1 base, there was a span of 18 bases. Germline assignment: CDR1 SEHNR and CDR2 FQNEAQ (reference sequence). The CDR3 sequence: CASSLPPGGDSSYEQYF. The CDR3 nucleotides read TGTGCCAGCAGCTTACCTCCGGGAGGGGACAGTTCCTACGAGCAGTACTTC. The full variable domain, with the rest looked up from reference TRBV7-9 and TRBJ2-7, is DTGVSQNPRHKITKRGQNVTFRCDPISEHNRLYWYRQTLGQGPEFLTYFQNEAQLEKSRLLSDRFSAERPKGSFSTLEIQRTEQGDSAMYLCASSLPPGGDSSYEQYFGPGTRLTVT.

Only one count was recorded for this clone. The rearrangement joins TRBV6-5 to TRBJ2-2, with 8 bases matching TRBD2. Germline assignment: CDR1 MNHEY and CDR2 SVGAGI. J was trimmed by 3 bases and V by 6 bases; bases with no gene match: 3. CDR3 length: 14 residues. This chain's CDR3 is CASSRAGDTGELFF. CDR3 bases: TGTGCCAGCAGCCGAGCGGGAGACACCGGGGAGCTGTTTTTT.

The chain carries TRBV12-5 and TRBJ2-3; D is possibly TRBD2 (5 bases). V lost 1 base and J 3 bases, leaving 8 bases between the germline ends. Germline values: CDR1 LGHNT, CDR2 FRNRAP. The CDR3 loop spans 14 amino acids. As DNA, the CDR3 is TGTGCTAGTGGTTTGGGTCGGGGAACAGATACGCAGTATTTT. The encoded protein is CASGLGRGTDTQYF.

The genes are TRBV6-5 and TRBJ2-5; D remains ambiguous. The germline V and J ends were trimmed by 6 bases and 4 bases, with 6 bases remaining between them. Germline loops: CDR1 MNHEY, CDR2 SVGAGI. The CDR3 consists of 11 residues. As DNA, the CDR3 is TGTGCCAGCAGCGTCGGAGAGACCCAGTACTTC. The encoded protein is CASSVGETQYF.

The chain has TRBV19 and TRBJ2-3, with D unresolved. The CDR3 is 16 residues long. Germline CDR1 and CDR2: LNHDA and SQIVND (reference sequence). Deletions cut 6 bases from V and 2 bases from J, with 18 bases between. The CDR3 DNA reads TGTGCCAGTAGCACGAATGGGTGGGCCAACACAGATACGCAGTATTTT. It codes for CASSTNGWANTDTQYF. Using reference TRBV19 and TRBJ2-3 for the parts outside the CDR3, the full variable domain is DGGITQSPKYLFRKEGQNVTLSCEQNLNHDAMYWYRQDPGQGLRLIYYSQIVNDFQKGDIAEGYSVSREKKESFPLTVTSAQKNPTAFYLCASSTNGWANTDTQYFGPGTRLTVL.

The rearrangement joins TRBV7-9 to TRBJ1-1; D is unclear. Trimming took 7 bases from V and 4 from J, leaving 16 bases between them. Germline assignment: CDR1 SEHNR and CDR2 FQNEAQ (reference sequence). The CDR3 is 14 amino acids. The CDR3 nucleotides are TGTGCCAGCACCGTGTCGCTGGGAGGCACTGAAGCTTTCTTT. Its translation is CASTVSLGGTEAFF. The full variable domain, its missing parts supplied by reference TRBV7-9 and TRBJ1-1, is DTGVSQNPRHKITKRGQNVTFRCDPISEHNRLYWYRQTLGQGPEFLTYFQNEAQLEKSRLLSDRFSAERPKGSFSTLEIQRTEQGDSAMYLCASTVSLGGTEAFFGQGTRLTVV.

The chain uses TRBV5-4 and TRBJ1-2; no definite D call. The germline gives CDR1 SGHNT, CDR2 YYREEE (reference sequence). Between the trimmed V and J ends, which lost 1 base and 10 bases, there was a span of 8 bases. The CDR3 consists of 11 residues. The DNA of the CDR3 is TGTGCCAGCAGCTTGAATAGAGTCTACACCTTC. This codes for CASSLNRVYTF. The whole variable domain, filled in from reference TRBV5-4 and TRBJ1-2, reads ETGVTQSPTHLIKTRGQQVTLRCSSQSGHNTVSWYQQALGQGPQFIFQYYREEENGRGNFPPRFSGLQFPNYSSELNVNALELDDSALYLCASSLNRVYTFGSGTRLTVV.

The chain couples TRBV7-9 to TRBJ2-1, with 12 nucleotides matching TRBD2. Germline V CDR1 and CDR2: SEHNR, FQNEAQ (reference sequence). The V gene end was trimmed by 4 bases and the J gene end by 3 bases; junction bases not matched to a gene: 7. The CDR3 is 17 residues long. This chain's CDR3 is CASSYPSGGAGYNEQFF. CDR3 coding DNA: TGTGCCAGCAGCTACCCTAGCGGGGGGGCGGGCTACAATGAGCAGTTCTTC. Supplemented by reference TRBV7-9 and TRBJ2-1, the full variable domain reads DTGVSQNPRHKITKRGQNVTFRCDPISEHNRLYWYRQTLGQGPEFLTYFQNEAQLEKSRLLSDRFSAERPKGSFSTLEIQRTEQGDSAMYLCASSYPSGGAGYNEQFFGPGTRLTVL.

The genes are TRBV7-9 and TRBJ2-7; no clear D. Germline CDR1 SEHNR, CDR2 FQNEAQ (reference sequence). The V end was cut by 1 base, the J end by 0 bases, with 7 bases between. The length of the CDR3 is 14 residues. CDR3 amino acids: CASSLVGSSYEQYF. CDR3 bases: TGTGCCAGCAGCTTAGTGGGCAGCTCCTACGAGCAGTACTTC.

The chain employs TRBV5-1 and TRBJ1-6; 7 bases fit TRBD1. The V and J ends lost 3 bases and 8 bases, in that order; junction bases with no gene match: 8. Looked up from germline, CDR1 is SGHRS and CDR2 is YFSETQ. CDR3 length: 15 residues. The DNA of the CDR3 is TGCGCCAGCAGCTCAAGGGACAGACCTGATTCACCCCTCCACTTT. Protein sequence: CASSSRDRPDSPLHF.

The chain joins TRBV19 to TRBJ1-4, with D perhaps matching TRBD1 (5 bases). The CDR3 sequence is 14 residues long. The ends were cut back, 3 bases at V and 8 bases at J, with 13 bases in the middle. Per germline, CDR1 LNHDA and CDR2 SQIVND (reference sequence). In DNA form, the CDR3 reads TGTGCCAGTAGTATGGGAGGGGTTGGCGAAAAACTGTTTTTT. It translates to CASSMGGVGEKLFF.

Points on this clone: Because it lacks the conserved phenylalanine or tryptophan at the end, this CDR3 is likely a read error. The DNA is left out, because the CDR3 cannot be placed on it with certainty; the CDR3 is given as TCRdb lists it. This sequence joins TRBV7-9 and TRBJ1-2; the DNA was not compared with TRBD1, the D call given in the table. CDR1 and CDR2 (germline): SEHNR, FQNEAQ (reference sequence). The CDR3 totals 12 residues, both ends included. This CDR3 is CASSSRTGRYIV.

This chain connects TRBV6-1 to TRBJ1-5; D ambiguous. Germline loops: CDR1 MNHNS, CDR2 SASEGT. CDR3 length: 13 amino acids. Trimming removed 2 bases from V and 5 bases from J, with 7 bases in between. For the CDR3, the DNA is TGTGCCAGCAGTGAATTCCGCGATCAGCCCCAGCATTTT. Its protein is CASSEFRDQPQHF.

The chain couples TRBV19 to TRBJ1-5; D is unclear. V lost 5 bases to trimming and J lost 1 base, with 6 bases between them. The CDR3 totals 13 residues. The germline V gene has CDR1 LNHDA and CDR2 SQIVND (reference sequence). The CDR3 sequence is CASSQQSNQPQHF. The CDR3 coding sequence is TGTGCCAGTAGTCAACAAAGCAATCAGCCCCAGCATTTT. Together with reference TRBV19 and TRBJ1-5, the CDR3 gives the full variable domain: DGGITQSPKYLFRKEGQNVTLSCEQNLNHDAMYWYRQDPGQGLRLIYYSQIVNDFQKGDIAEGYSVSREKKESFPLTVTSAQKNPTAFYLCASSQQSNQPQHFGDGTRLSIL.

The V call is TRBV10-3, the J call TRBJ2-1; TRBD2 matches 13 bases. The CDR3 covers 16 residues. The V segment lost 5 bases and the J segment 9 bases; nucleotides outside the gene matches: 10. Germline lookup yields CDR1 ENHRY and CDR2 SYGVKD. DNA of the CDR3: TGTGCCATCAGTCTCCAACTAGCGGGGGGGCCGACTGAGCAGTTCTTC. It codes for CAISLQLAGGPTEQFF.

V usage is TRBV5-4 and J usage is TRBJ2-7; possible D gene TRBD2, 7 bases. The CDR3 has 15 residues. V lost 4 bases and J 4 bases, leaving 18 bases between the germline ends. The germline CDR1 and CDR2 sequences are SGHNT and YYREEE (reference sequence). Here the CDR3 DNA reads TGTGCCAGCAGCACGGCGGGGGCCAAAATTTACGAGCAGTACTTC. Residues: CASSTAGAKIYEQYF.

The CDR3 region is CASSLTGKSYEQYF. The CDR3, as DNA: TGCGCCAGCAGCTTGACAGGGAAATCCTACGAGCAGTACTTC. The V gene is TRBV5-1, the J gene TRBJ2-7; maybe TRBD1 (6 bases). Trimming removed 1 base at V and 1 base at J, with 9 bases between. The length of the CDR3 is 14 residues. Looked up from germline, CDR1 is SGHRS and CDR2 is YFSETQ. Variable domain in full (rest from reference TRBV5-1 and TRBJ2-7): KAGVTQTPRYLIKTRGQQVTLSCSPISGHRSVSWYQQTPGQGLQFLFEYFSETQRNKGNFPGRFSGRQFSNSRSEMNVSTLELGDSALYLCASSLTGKSYEQYFGPGTRLTVT.

The chain carries TRBV24-1 and TRBJ2-4, with TRBD1 matching over 8 bases. This CDR3 is 17 amino acids long. The germline CDR1 and CDR2 sequences are KGHDR and SFDVKD. V was clipped by 4 bases and J by 2 bases; unmatched bases: 9. The DNA for the CDR3 is TGTGCCACCAGTGAATCGACAGGGGTCCATCCCAAAAACATTCAGTACTTC. Translation: CATSESTGVHPKNIQYF.